The clone carrying this T cell receptor beta chain has just a few counts. This sample is part of a study of early T cells in non-severe SARS-CoV-2 infection. Study-level information: Unpaired chains resulted from sequencing bulk RNA of unsorted whole blood.

Each single cDNA molecule received a unique molecular identifier. TCRdb processed the 5' RACE reads anew with MiXCR; each CDR3 protein has one entry. The profile shows around 58,000 distinct CDR3 sequences, approximately 11% of them singletons. The sequence was obtained from an adult who was a healthcare worker with PCR-confirmed SARS-CoV-2 infection or an uninfected control (not recorded which). The sequenced sample consisted of whole blood.

The CDR3 protein is CASSSRDRGLMNTEAFF. Here the CDR3 DNA reads TGTGCCAGCAGCTCCCGGGACAGGGGACTTATGAACACTGAAGCTTTCTTT. The chain is built from TRBV13 and TRBJ1-1; 10 bases fit TRBD1. The CDR3 is made up of 17 amino acids. Trimming cost V 4 bases and J 0 bases; bases outside gene matches: 8. CDR1 is PRHDT and CDR2 is FYEKMQ in the germline V gene (reference sequence). Drawing the rest from reference TRBV13 and TRBJ1-1, the complete variable domain is AAGVIQSPRHLIKEKRETATLKCYPIPRHDTVYWYQQGPGQDPQFLISFYEKMQSDKGSIPDRFSAQQFSDYHSELNMSSLELGDSALYFCASSSRDRGLMNTEAFFGQGTRLTVV.